Sequencing of this TCR beta chain was carried out in a study of siplizumab effects on memory and regulatory T cells. Generated by immunoSEQ multiplex PCR, the TCRdb table keeps only in-frame clones and is missing some. The repertoire holds under 110,000 clones, with about nine tenths as singletons. The V segment lost 1 base and the J segment 6 bases; nucleotides outside the gene matches: 4. Germline V CDR1 and CDR2: LNHNV, YYDKDF (reference sequence). The CDR3 spans 14 residues. The TCR was taken from a human donor in good health. Input material: non-Treg CD4+ T cells sorted from blood. V is TRBV15 and J is TRBJ2-7; 9 bases align to TRBD2. Here the CDR3 DNA reads TGTGCCACCAGCAGAGCTAGCGGGAACTCCGAGCAGTACTTC. Its protein is CATSRASGNSEQYF.